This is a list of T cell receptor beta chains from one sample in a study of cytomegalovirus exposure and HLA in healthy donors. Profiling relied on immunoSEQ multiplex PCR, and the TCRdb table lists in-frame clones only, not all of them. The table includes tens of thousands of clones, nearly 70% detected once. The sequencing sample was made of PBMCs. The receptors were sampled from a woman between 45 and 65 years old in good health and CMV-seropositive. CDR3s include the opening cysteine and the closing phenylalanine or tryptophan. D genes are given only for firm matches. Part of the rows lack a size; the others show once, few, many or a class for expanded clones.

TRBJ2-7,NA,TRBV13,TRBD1,TGTGCCAGCAGCTCGGGGACAGGGGGTGTCTACGAGCAGTACTTC,CASSSGTGGVYEQYF
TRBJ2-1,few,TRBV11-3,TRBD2,TGTGCCAGCAGCTTTCGGACTAGCGGGTATGAGCAGTTCTTC,CASSFRTSGYEQFF
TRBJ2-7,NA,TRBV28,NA,TGTGCCAGCAGTTTACTAGGAGGCGATGTTATGAGCTCCTACGAGCAGTACTTC,CASSLLGGDVMSSYEQYF
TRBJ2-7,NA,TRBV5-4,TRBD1,TGTGCCAGCAGCTCTCCGGGACAGGGCCTCTACGAGCAGTACTTC,CASSSPGQGLYEQYF
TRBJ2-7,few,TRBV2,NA,TGTGCCAGCAGTGATAAACAGGCCTACTCCTACGAGCAGTACTTC,CASSDKQAYSYEQYF
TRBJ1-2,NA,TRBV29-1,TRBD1,TGCAGCGCAGGGACAGGGGCCACTCGCCGTGGCGGCTACACCTTC,CSAGTGATRRGGYTF
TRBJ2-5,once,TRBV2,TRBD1,TGTGCCAGTGGGACAGGGTCAAGAGAGACCCAGTACTTC,CASGTGSRETQYF
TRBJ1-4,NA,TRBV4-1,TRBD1,TGCGCCAGCAGCCCCAAAAACCTCGACAGGGTGCAGTTTAATGAAAAACTGTTTTTT,CASSPKNLDRVQFNEKLFF
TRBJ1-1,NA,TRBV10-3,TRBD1,TGTGCCATCAGTGAGGGGACAGGGGAAGCCGTTGAAGCTTTCTTT,CAISEGTGEAVEAFF
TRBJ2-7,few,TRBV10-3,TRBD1,TGTGCCATCAGCGACGATGTCGACCGGGACAGAACCTACGAGCAGTACTTC,CAISDDVDRDRTYEQYF
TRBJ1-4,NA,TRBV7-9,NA,TGTGCCAGCAGCTTAGTATCAGGAATGAGTGAAAAACTGTTTTTT,CASSLVSGMSEKLFF
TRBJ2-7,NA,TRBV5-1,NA,TGCGCCAGCGGACTGAGCTCCTACGAGCAGTACTTC,CASGLSSYEQYF